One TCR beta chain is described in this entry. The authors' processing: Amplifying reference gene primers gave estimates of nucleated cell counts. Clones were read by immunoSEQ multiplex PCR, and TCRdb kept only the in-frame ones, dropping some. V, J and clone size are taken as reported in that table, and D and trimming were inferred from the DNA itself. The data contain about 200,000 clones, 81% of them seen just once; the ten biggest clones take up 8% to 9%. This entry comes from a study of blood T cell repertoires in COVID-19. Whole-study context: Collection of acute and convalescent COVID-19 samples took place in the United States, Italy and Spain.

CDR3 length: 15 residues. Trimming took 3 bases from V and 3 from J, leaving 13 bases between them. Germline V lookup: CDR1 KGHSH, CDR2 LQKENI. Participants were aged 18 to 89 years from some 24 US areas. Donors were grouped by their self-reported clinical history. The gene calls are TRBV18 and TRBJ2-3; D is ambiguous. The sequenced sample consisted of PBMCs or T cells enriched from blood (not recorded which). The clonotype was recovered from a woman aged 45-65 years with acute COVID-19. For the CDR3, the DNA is TGTGCCAGCTCACCCTTTGGAGCCCGGACAGATACGCAGTATTTT. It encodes CASSPFGARTDTQYF.